The 25 T cell receptor beta chains given below trace back to one sample, sequenced in a study of cytomegalovirus exposure and HLA in healthy donors. A multiplex PCR was run with 60 Vbeta primers and 13 Jbeta primers. Produced via immunoSEQ multiplex PCR; TCRdb's table is partial and in-frame only. The table shows about 200,000 clones, with around 82% occurring only once. Sequencing was done on a sample of PBMCs. These receptors were collected from a man between 40 and 49 years old in good health and CMV-seropositive.

The chain carries TRBV13 and TRBJ2-2; 9 bases are shared with TRBD1. Per germline, CDR1 PRHDT and CDR2 FYEKMQ (reference sequence). The CDR3 has 18 residues. After removal of 4 bases from V and 4 bases from J, the junction contained 13 bases not matched to a gene. As DNA, the CDR3 is TGTGCCAGCAGCTCGAGGAGTGGGACAGGGATTAGCACCGGGGAGCTGTTTTTT. Protein product: CASSSRSGTGISTGELFF.

V gene TRBV5-4 combines with J gene TRBJ2-7, with TRBD1 identical over 12 bases. This CDR3 is 14 amino acids long. The trim removed 4 bases at V and 4 bases at J, leaving 3 bases unmatched. In germline, CDR1 is SGHNT, CDR2 YYREEE (reference sequence). DNA of the CDR3: TGTGCCAGCAGCCGGGACAGGGGGCAGTACGAGCAGTACTTC. It translates to CASSRDRGQYEQYF. The full variable domain, its missing parts supplied by reference TRBV5-4 and TRBJ2-7, is ETGVTQSPTHLIKTRGQQVTLRCSSQSGHNTVSWYQQALGQGPQFIFQYYREEENGRGNFPPRFSGLQFPNYSSELNVNALELDDSALYLCASSRDRGQYEQYFGPGTRLTVT.

The V call is TRBV6-5, the J call TRBJ1-1, with a possible D match to TRBD1 (5 bases). CDR3 length: 13 residues. Germline CDR1 reads MNHEY; CDR2 reads SVGAGI. Trimming cost V 5 bases and J 1 base, with 8 bases left between them. The CDR3 nucleotides read TGTGCCAGCAGTCAAACAGGGAACACTGAAGCTTTCTTT. It codes for CASSQTGNTEAFF.

This sequence joins TRBV10-1 and TRBJ2-7; 10 bases map to TRBD2. Germline V gene sequence: CDR1 WNHNN, CDR2 SYGVQD (reference sequence). This CDR3 region has 17 residues. With 6 bases clipped from V and 3 bases from J, the junction kept 14 bases outside the gene matches. CDR3 DNA: TGCGCCAGCAGGACCGGGACTAGCGCTTCGGTGGACTACGAGCAGTACTTC. Protein: CASRTGTSASVDYEQYF.

The table lists this clone with a few counts. This rearrangement joins TRBV7-2 to TRBJ1-2; 7 bases agree with TRBD1. Germline CDR1 reads SGHTA; CDR2 reads FQGNSA. CDR3 length: 13 amino acids. J was trimmed by 4 bases and V by 4 bases; bases with no gene match: 3. CDR3 in DNA: TGTGCCAGCAGCTCCCACAGGGGCTATGGCTACACCTTC. As protein: CASSSHRGYGYTF. Full variable domain (outside the CDR3, taken from reference TRBV7-2 and TRBJ1-2): GAGVSQSPSNKVTEKGKDVELRCDPISGHTALYWYRQSLGQGLEFLIYFQGNSAPDKSGLPSDRFSAERTGGSVSTLTIQRTQQEDSAVYLCASSSHRGYGYTFGSGTRLTVV.

This chain joins TRBV15 and TRBJ1-2; D is ambiguous. Trimming shortened V by 5 bases and J by 7 bases, and 20 bases separated the two germline ends. CDR1 and CDR2 from the germline V gene are LNHNV and YYDKDF (reference sequence). The CDR3 is 15 residues long. The CDR3 region is CATSPRTMNEGGYTF. The CDR3 nucleotides read TGTGCCACCAGCCCTAGAACAATGAATGAGGGTGGCTACACCTTC.

The rearrangement uses TRBV5-1 and TRBJ1-1, with 9 bases identical to TRBD1. The CDR3 totals 14 residues. Germline CDR1 is SGHRS and CDR2 is YFSETQ. V shed 4 bases and J 4 bases; nucleotides not matched to a gene: 5. The DNA for the CDR3 is TGCGCCAGCAGCCTAGGGACAGGGCCCACTGAAGCTTTCTTT. Translating it yields CASSLGTGPTEAFF.

This clone has only a few counts. The chain has TRBV6-6 and TRBJ2-2; TRBD1 agrees at 12 bases. The germline gives CDR1 MNHNY, CDR2 SVGAGI (reference sequence). Trimming cost V 6 bases and J 5 bases; bases outside gene matches: 7. The CDR3 totals 16 residues. As DNA, the CDR3 is TGTGCCAGCAGCCCACCGGGACAGGGGGCAACCGGGGAGCTGTTTTTT. As protein: CASSPPGQGATGELFF.

The rearrangement uses TRBV27 and TRBJ2-2; 10 nucleotides align to TRBD2. J gave up 5 bases and V 3 bases, and 12 bases lay outside the gene matches. Germline V gene sequence: CDR1 MNHEY, CDR2 SMNVEV (reference sequence). The CDR3 spans 18 residues. As DNA, the CDR3 is TGTGCCAGCAGTTTTAGTTCCCCTAGCGGGAGATGGACCGGGGAGCTGTTTTTT. Translated: CASSFSSPSGRWTGELFF.

This clone occurred a few times. The chain uses TRBV12-5 and TRBJ1-2, with a tentative D call TRBD1 (6 bases). This CDR3 has 17 residues. Germline CDR1 reads LGHNT; CDR2 reads FRNRAP. V shed 2 bases and J shed 0 bases, with 16 bases lying between them. In DNA, the CDR3 is TGTGCTAGTGGTTTGACCGGACAGCGCCCGACTAACTATGGCTACACCTTC. Translation: CASGLTGQRPTNYGYTF.

The gene calls are TRBV20-1 and TRBJ2-5, with D possibly matching TRBD1 (6 bases). The CDR3 is 11 residues long. From germline, CDR1 is DFQATT and CDR2 SNEGSKA (reference sequence). Trimming stripped 5 bases from V and 5 bases from J, with 9 bases between. DNA for the CDR3: TGCAGTGCTGCGCAGGGGGAGACCCAGTACTTC. Amino acid sequence: CSAAQGETQYF.

V gene TRBV28 combines with J gene TRBJ2-7; D not resolved. Germline V gives CDR1 MDHEN, CDR2 SYDVKM. V was shortened by 1 base and J by 5 bases, with 15 bases between the two germline ends. The CDR3 sequence is 15 residues long. The CDR3 is CASSLSQPLQDEQYF. The CDR3, as DNA: TGTGCCAGCAGTTTATCCCAGCCCTTGCAGGACGAGCAGTACTTC.

The chain carries TRBV5-1 and TRBJ2-2; D gene unclear. V lost 6 bases and J lost 0, with 9 bases in between. The CDR3 totals 14 residues. The germline V gene encodes CDR1 SGHRS and CDR2 YFSETQ. The CDR3 coding sequence is TGCGCCAGCAATAACTTATCGAACACCGGGGAGCTGTTTTTT. Its protein product is CASNNLSNTGELFF.

V and J are TRBV5-1 and TRBJ1-5; 11 bases are shared with TRBD1. Germline trimming cut 4 bases from V and 5 bases from J; bases unmatched to any gene: 5. The CDR3 is made up of 15 amino acids. The germline CDR1 and CDR2 sequences are SGHRS and YFSETQ. The CDR3 loop is CASSEGTGGHQPQHF. The CDR3 DNA follows: TGCGCCAGCAGCGAAGGGACAGGGGGTCATCAGCCCCAGCATTTT.

This chain joins TRBV27 and TRBJ2-7, with D possibly TRBD1 on 5 matching bases. Looked up from germline, CDR1 is MNHEY and CDR2 is SMNVEV (reference sequence). CDR3 size: 15 residues. V lost 6 bases, J lost 0 bases, and 15 bases lay in between. The CDR3 loop is CASSRRGTDSYEQYF. The DNA for the CDR3 is TGTGCCAGCAGCCGTAGGGGTACTGACTCCTACGAGCAGTACTTC.

This chain connects TRBV28 to TRBJ2-7, with unresolved D. The CDR3 covers 12 residues. CDR1 and CDR2 from the germline V gene are MDHEN and SYDVKM. Trimming cost V 4 bases and J 3 bases, with 7 bases left between them. In nucleotides, the CDR3 is TGTGCCAGCAGTTCCCCAGGCTACGAGCAGTACTTC. Its translation is CASSSPGYEQYF.

The chain uses TRBV6-1 and TRBJ2-5, with D perhaps matching TRBD2 (6 bases). Germline CDR1 and CDR2: MNHNS and SASEGT. V lost 1 base, J lost 4 bases, and 10 bases lay in between. This CDR3 comprises 14 residues. CDR3 protein: CASSEEVGGETQYF. CDR3 DNA sequence: TGTGCCAGCAGTGAAGAAGTGGGAGGAGAGACCCAGTACTTC.

The J gene is TRBJ2-5, the V gene TRBV5-1; no firm D call. There are 13 residues in the CDR3. V was pared by 4 bases and J by 2 bases, with 9 bases between. Germline-derived CDR1 and CDR2 are SGHRS and YFSETQ. In DNA form, the CDR3 reads TGCGCCAGCAGCCCGTCGTTACAAGAGACCCAGTACTTC. Amino acids: CASSPSLQETQYF.

This clone was detected once. Here the CDR3 reads CASSLQSQETQYF. CDR3 coding DNA: TGTGCCAGCAGCTTACAGAGTCAAGAGACCCAGTACTTC. The chain has TRBV5-4 and TRBJ2-5; D gene ambiguous. The CDR3 has 13 residues. Germline V lookup: CDR1 SGHNT, CDR2 YYREEE (reference sequence). V gave up 2 bases and J gave up 2 bases, with 7 bases separating them.

The chain joins TRBV29-1 to TRBJ2-1, with TRBD2 matching 11 bases. The CDR3 length is 14 residues. V gave up 6 bases and J gave up 0 bases; unmatched junction bases: 1. Germline V gene sequence: CDR1 SQVTM, CDR2 ANQGSEA. The CDR3 sequence is CSVGTSGSYNEQFF. Here the CDR3 DNA reads TGCAGCGTCGGGACTAGCGGCTCCTACAATGAGCAGTTCTTC.

V gene TRBV27 combines with J gene TRBJ1-1; D is unclear. Trimming took off 3 bases at V and 7 bases at J, with 12 bases between the two ends. CDR3 length equals 13 residues. Germline V gene lookup returns CDR1 MNHEY and CDR2 SMNVEV (reference sequence). CDR3 amino acids: CASSFFRTNEAFF. DNA of the CDR3: TGTGCCAGCAGTTTTTTCAGGACTAATGAAGCTTTCTTT.

V is TRBV5-1 and J is TRBJ1-2, with 12 bases lining up with TRBD1. Germline lookup yields CDR1 SGHRS and CDR2 YFSETQ. Germline trimming cut 2 bases from V and 6 bases from J; bases unmatched to any gene: 5. The CDR3 is 15 residues long. Here the CDR3 reads CASSLRDRGRHGYTF. CDR3 DNA sequence: TGCGCCAGCAGCTTAAGGGACAGGGGGCGGCATGGCTACACCTTC.

In this sample, this clone turned up a few times. The chain combines TRBV6-1 with TRBJ2-7; D unresolved. Trimming left V 4 bases short and J 3 bases short, with 4 bases between. Germline CDR1 and CDR2: MNHNS and SASEGT. The CDR3 totals 11 residues. The CDR3 coding sequence is TGTGCCAGCAGTGGGAGCTACGAGCAGTACTTC. Protein sequence: CASSGSYEQYF.

The chain carries TRBV9 and TRBJ2-5, with 7 nucleotides matching TRBD2. Germline CDR1 and CDR2: SGDLS and YYNGEE. The CDR3 spans 15 residues. The trim removed 0 bases at V and 4 bases at J, leaving 6 bases unmatched. Written as DNA, the CDR3 is TGTGCCAGCAGCGTAGGCCCCTCTAGCGGAGAGACCCAGTACTTC. Translated: CASSVGPSSGETQYF.

The chain joins TRBV5-1 to TRBJ2-2; maybe TRBD1 (6 bases). Trimming removed 0 bases at V and 6 bases at J, with 15 bases between. The CDR3 has 16 amino acids. Germline loops: CDR1 SGHRS, CDR2 YFSETQ. CDR3 DNA: TGCGCCAGCAGCTTGGCCCAGGGGAATCGCCCCGGGGAGCTGTTTTTT. Amino acids: CASSLAQGNRPGELFF.